The entry below gives a single T cell receptor (beta chain) sequence along with its context. No antigen is known for it. CDR3 length: 17 residues. Germline assignment: CDR1 PRHDT and CDR2 FYEKMQ (reference sequence). J was trimmed by 2 bases and V by 5 bases; bases with no gene match: 11. The PCR employed 60 Vbeta primers together with 13 Jbeta primers. Only in-frame clones appear in the TCRdb table, and some are missing; sequencing was by immunoSEQ multiplex PCR. The sample includes under 200,000 clones, 80% of them seen just once. This sample stems from a study of cytomegalovirus exposure and HLA in healthy donors. Study-level results: One variant, a missense change in DCLRE1C, was linked in a later analysis to TCR beta V- and J-gene trimming. Most of the TCR beta V segments (in an earlier analysis) were productive either about 87% or about 30% of the time. In a later analysis, the majority of CMV-associated beta chains seemingly showed HLA restriction. In a later analysis, HLA-associated beta chains showed higher expansion and lower generation probabilities than comparable chains.

The TCR was taken from a male donor in good health and CMV-seropositive. The chain uses TRBV13 and TRBJ1-5; the match to TRBD1 covers 8 bases. The sample consisted of PBMCs. CDR3 in DNA: TGTGCCAGCAGCCACCGACAGGGGTTCATCGGCAATCAGCCCCAGCATTTT. Translating it yields CASSHRQGFIGNQPQHF.